The rows below give T cell receptor beta chains drawn from one sample of a study of blood T cell repertoires in COVID-19. Produced via immunoSEQ multiplex PCR; TCRdb's table is partial and in-frame only. The table has a few hundred thousand clones, about 88% seen once. The specimen sequenced was PBMCs or T cells enriched from blood (not recorded which). These receptors were collected from a woman aged 40 to 50 who had recovered from COVID-19. Both conserved end residues are part of each CDR3. Each record gives: V gene, D gene, clone size, J gene, CDR3 DNA, CDR3 protein. D genes are given only for firm matches. Size is omitted from some rows. Given values are once, few, many or a class for expanded clones.

TRBV27,NA,NA,TRBJ1-2,TGTGCCAGCAGCATCACCAGCAGGGGCTATGGCTACACCTTC,CASSITSRGYGYTF
TRBV6-5,NA,NA,TRBJ2-1,TGTGCCAGCAGCACTCTGGGGGGTACCTACAATGAGCAGTTCTTC,CASSTLGGTYNEQFF
TRBV29-1,NA,NA,TRBJ1-3,TGCAGCGTTGGCGACTCCACCATATATTTT,CSVGDSTIYF
TRBV19,NA,NA,TRBJ2-2,TGTGCCAGTAGTAGGCCACCTGGGCGCGCCACCGGGGAGCTGTTTTTT,CASSRPPGRATGELFF
TRBV19,NA,NA,TRBJ2-2,TGTGCCAGTAGTATTCTCGGGTGGGACACCGGGGAGCTGTTTTTT,CASSILGWDTGELFF
TRBV29-1,NA,NA,TRBJ1-1,TGCAGCGTTGCGGACGGACTAAATGGGGAAGCTTTCTTT,CSVADGLNGEAFF
TRBV7-6,TRBD2,NA,TRBJ2-2,TGTGCCAGCAGCGTTACTAGCGTAGACGGGGAGCTGTTTTTT,CASSVTSVDGELFF
TRBV2,TRBD1,NA,TRBJ1-2,TGTGCCAGCAGTACCGGGACAGGGGGTGGCTACACCTTC,CASSTGTGGGYTF
TRBV2,TRBD2,NA,TRBJ2-7,TGTGCTAGCGGGAGGGAGTCGGGAGAGCAGTACTTC,CASGRESGEQYF
TRBV2,TRBD2,NA,TRBJ2-4,TGTGCCCCGGGAGGGGAAAACATTCAGTACTTC,CAPGGENIQYF
TRBV10-3,NA,NA,TRBJ1-3,TGTGCCAGCGAACTCGGTCCGGGAAACACCATATATTTT,CASELGPGNTIYF
TRBV30,NA,NA,TRBJ2-7,TGTGCCTGGACCCCAGGCTACGAGCAGTACTTC,CAWTPGYEQYF
TRBV6-5,TRBD2,NA,TRBJ2-7,TGTGCCAGCATGACTAGCGGGGGGACCTACGAGCAGTACTTC,CASMTSGGTYEQYF
TRBV12-3/TRBV12-4,NA,NA,TRBJ2-1,TGTGCCAGCAGTTTTGTTGCGGGTGAGCAGTTCTTC,CASSFVAGEQFF
TRBV4-1,NA,NA,TRBJ2-3,TGCGCCAGCAGCGGCGGGGCGGAGGGCCGTAGCACAGATACGCAGTATTTT,CASSGGAEGRSTDTQYF
TRBV27,NA,NA,TRBJ1-6,TGTGCCAGCAGTTTATCTGTCAGGGCGGATAATTCACCCCTCCACTTT,CASSLSVRADNSPLHF
TRBV6-6,TRBD1,NA,TRBJ2-7,TGTGCCAGCAGGTCTGGACAGGGGACCTCCTACGAGCAGTACTTC,CASRSGQGTSYEQYF
TRBV7-9,NA,NA,TRBJ2-7,TGTGCCAGCAGCTTAGAGACGGCGGGGTTGTACTTC,CASSLETAGLYF
TRBV28,NA,NA,TRBJ2-7,TGTGCCAGCAGCCCCCTCCCCTACGAGCAGTACTTC,CASSPLPYEQYF
TRBV19,NA,NA,TRBJ2-7,TGTGCCAGTAGTTCCTACCCGGGGGCCTACGAGCAGTACTTC,CASSSYPGAYEQYF
TRBV19,NA,NA,TRBJ2-1,TGTGCCAGTAGTGCCCTCCCAGCGGGTTACAATGAGCAGTTCTTC,CASSALPAGYNEQFF
TRBV4-3,TRBD1,NA,TRBJ1-6,TGCGCCAGCAGCCAAGATCAGGGGGTTCTCCTCCACTTT,CASSQDQGVLLHF
TRBV11-3,NA,NA,TRBJ2-7,TGTGCCAGCAGCCCGACGGGGTACGAGCAGTACTTC,CASSPTGYEQYF
TRBV9,NA,NA,TRBJ1-4,TGTGCCAGCACCGGCGGGAACGATGAAAAACTGTTTTTT,CASTGGNDEKLFF
TRBV4-3,TRBD2,many,TRBJ2-7,TGCGCCAGCAGCCAAGTGGGACTAGCGGGGGGGAGCCACGAGCAGTACTTC,CASSQVGLAGGSHEQYF